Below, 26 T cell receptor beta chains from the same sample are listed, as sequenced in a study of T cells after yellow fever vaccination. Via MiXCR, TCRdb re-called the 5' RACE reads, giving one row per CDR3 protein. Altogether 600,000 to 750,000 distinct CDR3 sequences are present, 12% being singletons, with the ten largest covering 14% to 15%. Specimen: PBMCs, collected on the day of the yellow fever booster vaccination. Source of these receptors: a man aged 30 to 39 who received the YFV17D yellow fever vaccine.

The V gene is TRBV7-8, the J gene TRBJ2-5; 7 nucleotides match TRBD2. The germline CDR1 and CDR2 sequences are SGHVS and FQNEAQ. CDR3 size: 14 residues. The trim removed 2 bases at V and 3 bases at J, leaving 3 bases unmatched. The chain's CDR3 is CASSLMLAEETQYF. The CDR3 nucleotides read TGTGCCAGCAGCTTAATGCTAGCGGAAGAGACCCAGTACTTC.

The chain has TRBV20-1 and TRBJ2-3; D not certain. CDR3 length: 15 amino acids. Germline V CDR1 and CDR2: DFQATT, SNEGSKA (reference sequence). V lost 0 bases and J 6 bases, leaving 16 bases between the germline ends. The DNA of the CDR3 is TGCAGTGCTAGAGATGCGGCTTCGGGTTGGGATACGCAGTATTTT. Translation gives CSARDAASGWDTQYF.

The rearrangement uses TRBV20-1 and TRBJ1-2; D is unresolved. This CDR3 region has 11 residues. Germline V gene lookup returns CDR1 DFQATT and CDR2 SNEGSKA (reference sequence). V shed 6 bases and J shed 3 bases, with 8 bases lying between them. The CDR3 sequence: CSALDDYGYTF. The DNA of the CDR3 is TGCAGTGCCCTGGACGACTATGGCTACACCTTC.

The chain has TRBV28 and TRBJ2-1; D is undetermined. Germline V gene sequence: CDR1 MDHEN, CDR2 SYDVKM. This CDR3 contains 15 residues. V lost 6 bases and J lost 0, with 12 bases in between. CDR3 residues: CASRETGSSYNEQFF. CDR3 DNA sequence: TGTGCCAGCAGGGAGACGGGCAGCTCCTACAATGAGCAGTTCTTC.

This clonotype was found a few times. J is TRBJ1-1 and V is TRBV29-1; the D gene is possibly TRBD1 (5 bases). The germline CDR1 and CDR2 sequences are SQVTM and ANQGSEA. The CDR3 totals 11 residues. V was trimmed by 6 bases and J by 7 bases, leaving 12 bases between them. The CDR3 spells CSVGTHREAFF. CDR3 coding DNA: TGCAGCGTAGGGACCCATCGTGAAGCTTTCTTT.

The CDR3 DNA follows: TGTGCCAGCAGCTTAGGCAGGGGGCGATCTGGAAACACCATATATTTT. Translating it yields CASSLGRGRSGNTIYF. The rearrangement joins TRBV7-6 to TRBJ1-3; 8 bases are a match to TRBD1. The length of the CDR3 is 16 residues. CDR1 and CDR2 (germline): SGHVS, FNYEAQ. V shed 1 base and J 1 base; nucleotides not matched to a gene: 3. Filled out from reference TRBV7-6 and TRBJ1-3, the complete variable domain reads GAGVSQSPRYKVTKRGQDVALRCDPISGHVSLYWYRQALGQGPEFLTYFNYEAQQDKSGLPNDRFSAERPEGSISTLTIQRTEQRDSAMYRCASSLGRGRSGNTIYFGEGSWLTVV.

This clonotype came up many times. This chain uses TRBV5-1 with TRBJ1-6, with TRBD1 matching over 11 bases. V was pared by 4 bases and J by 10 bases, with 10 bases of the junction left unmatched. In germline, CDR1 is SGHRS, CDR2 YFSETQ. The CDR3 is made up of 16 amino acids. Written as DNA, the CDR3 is TGCGCCAGCAGCCATACCCCGGGACAGGGGGGATCACCCCTCCACTTT. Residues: CASSHTPGQGGSPLHF.

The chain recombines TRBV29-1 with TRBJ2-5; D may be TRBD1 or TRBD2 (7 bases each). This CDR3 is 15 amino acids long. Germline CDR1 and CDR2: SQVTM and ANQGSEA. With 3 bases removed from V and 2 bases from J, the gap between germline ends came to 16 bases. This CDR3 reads CSVERGGGAQETQYF. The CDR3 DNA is TGCAGCGTTGAGAGGGGAGGGGGCGCACAAGAGACCCAGTACTTC.

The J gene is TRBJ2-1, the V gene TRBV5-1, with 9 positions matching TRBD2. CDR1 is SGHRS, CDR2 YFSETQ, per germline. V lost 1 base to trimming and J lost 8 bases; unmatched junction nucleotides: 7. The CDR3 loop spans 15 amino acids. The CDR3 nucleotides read TGCGCCAGCAGCTTGATCAGCGGGAGGATTGATGAGCAGTTCTTC. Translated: CASSLISGRIDEQFF. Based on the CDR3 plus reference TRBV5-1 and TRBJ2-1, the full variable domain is KAGVTQTPRYLIKTRGQQVTLSCSPISGHRSVSWYQQTPGQGLQFLFEYFSETQRNKGNFPGRFSGRQFSNSRSEMNVSTLELGDSALYLCASSLISGRIDEQFFGPGTRLTVL.

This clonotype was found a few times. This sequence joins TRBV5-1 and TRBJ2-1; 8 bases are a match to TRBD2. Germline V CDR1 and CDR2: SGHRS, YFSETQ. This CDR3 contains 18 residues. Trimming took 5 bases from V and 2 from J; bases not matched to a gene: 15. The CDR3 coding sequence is TGCGCCAGCAGTAGACAGTTAGCGGGACCTGTGCCCTACAATGAGCAGTTCTTC. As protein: CASSRQLAGPVPYNEQFF.

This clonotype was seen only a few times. The CDR3 nucleotides read TGTGCCAGTAGGATGGGGGGGGCATCCCAAGAGACCCAGTACTTC. Translation: CASRMGGASQETQYF. This chain connects TRBV28 to TRBJ2-5; possibly TRBD2 for D (7 bases). Looked up from germline, CDR1 is MDHEN and CDR2 is SYDVKM. CDR3 size: 15 residues. V was trimmed by 9 bases and J by 1 base, leaving 18 bases between them.

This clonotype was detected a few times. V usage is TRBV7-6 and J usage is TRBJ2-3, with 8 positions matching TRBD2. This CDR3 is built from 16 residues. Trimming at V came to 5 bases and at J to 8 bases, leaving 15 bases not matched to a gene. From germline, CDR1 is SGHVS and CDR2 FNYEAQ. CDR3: CASSLGYGRASGTQYF. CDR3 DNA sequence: TGTGCCAGCAGCCTCGGTTACGGGAGGGCCTCTGGTACGCAGTATTTT.

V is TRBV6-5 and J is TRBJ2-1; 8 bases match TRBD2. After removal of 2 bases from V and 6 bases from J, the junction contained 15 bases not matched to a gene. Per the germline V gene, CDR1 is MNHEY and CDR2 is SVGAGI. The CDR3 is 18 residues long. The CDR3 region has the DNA TGTGCCAGCAGTTACGATGGACTAGCCGGAGGGCCAGGCAATGAGCAGTTCTTC. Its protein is CASSYDGLAGGPGNEQFF.

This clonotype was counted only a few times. The CDR3 DNA reads TGCAGCGTTGAGATGGAACACTACGAGCAGTACTTC. Its translation: CSVEMEHYEQYF. The chain carries TRBV29-1 and TRBJ2-7; D is unresolved. CDR3 size: 12 residues. Germline V gene data show CDR1 as SQVTM and CDR2 as ANQGSEA. Trimming stripped 3 bases from V and 3 bases from J, with 9 bases between.

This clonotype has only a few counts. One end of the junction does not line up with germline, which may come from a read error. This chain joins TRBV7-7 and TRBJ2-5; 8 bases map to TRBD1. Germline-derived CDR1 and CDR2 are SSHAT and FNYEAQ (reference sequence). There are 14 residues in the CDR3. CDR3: CASSDGTGGETQYF. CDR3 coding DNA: TGTGCTAGCAGCGACGGGACAGGCGGAGAGACCCAGTACTTC.

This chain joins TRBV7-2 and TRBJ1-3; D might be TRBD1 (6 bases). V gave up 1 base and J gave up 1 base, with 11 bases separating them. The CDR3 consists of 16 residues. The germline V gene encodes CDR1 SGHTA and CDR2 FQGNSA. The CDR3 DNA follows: TGTGCCAGCAGCTTAGGGGGGGCCAAGTCTGGAAACACCATATATTTT. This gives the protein CASSLGGAKSGNTIYF.

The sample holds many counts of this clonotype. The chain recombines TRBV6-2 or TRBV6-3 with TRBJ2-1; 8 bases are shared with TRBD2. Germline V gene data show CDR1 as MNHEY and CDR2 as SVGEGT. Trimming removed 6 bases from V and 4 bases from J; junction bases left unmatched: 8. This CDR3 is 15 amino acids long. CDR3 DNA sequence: TGTGCCAGCAGAAACGGACTAGCAGGATACAATGAGCAGTTCTTC. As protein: CASRNGLAGYNEQFF.

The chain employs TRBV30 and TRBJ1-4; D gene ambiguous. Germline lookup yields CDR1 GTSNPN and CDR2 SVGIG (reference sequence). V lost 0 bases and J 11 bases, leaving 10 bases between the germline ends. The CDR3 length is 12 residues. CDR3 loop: CAWSVFPDKLFF. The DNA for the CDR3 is TGTGCCTGGAGTGTGTTCCCCGATAAACTGTTTTTT. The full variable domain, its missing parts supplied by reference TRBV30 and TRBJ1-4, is SQTIHQWPATLVQPVGSPLSLECTVEGTSNPNLYWYRQAAGRGLQLLFYSVGIGQISSEVPQNLSASRPQDRQFILSSKKLLLSDSGFYLCAWSVFPDKLFFGSGTQLSVL.

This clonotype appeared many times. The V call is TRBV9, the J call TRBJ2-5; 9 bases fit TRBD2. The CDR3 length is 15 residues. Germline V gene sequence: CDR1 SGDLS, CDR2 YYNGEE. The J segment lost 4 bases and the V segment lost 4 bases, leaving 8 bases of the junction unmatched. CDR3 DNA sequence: TGTGCCAGCAGCCTCACAGCGGGAGGAATAGAGACCCAGTACTTC. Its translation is CASSLTAGGIETQYF.

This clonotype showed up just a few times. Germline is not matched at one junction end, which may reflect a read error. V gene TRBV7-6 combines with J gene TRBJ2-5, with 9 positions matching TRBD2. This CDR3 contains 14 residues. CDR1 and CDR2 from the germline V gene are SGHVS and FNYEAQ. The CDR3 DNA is TGTGCCAGCAGCTCCGGGAGCGGGAGGCCAAGAGAAAACTTC. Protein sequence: CASSSGSGRPRENF. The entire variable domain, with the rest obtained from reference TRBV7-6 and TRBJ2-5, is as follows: GAGVSQSPRYKVTKRGQDVALRCDPISGHVSLYWYRQALGQGPEFLTYFNYEAQQDKSGLPNDRFSAERPEGSISTLTIQRTEQRDSAMYRCASSSGSGRPRENFGPGTRLLVL.

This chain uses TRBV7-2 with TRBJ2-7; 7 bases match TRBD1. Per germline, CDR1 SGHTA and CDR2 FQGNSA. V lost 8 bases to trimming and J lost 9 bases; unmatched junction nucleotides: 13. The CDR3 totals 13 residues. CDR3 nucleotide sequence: TGTGCCAGCGCCGGCCGAGGGGGCCGAGGGCAGTACTTC. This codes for CASAGRGGRGQYF.

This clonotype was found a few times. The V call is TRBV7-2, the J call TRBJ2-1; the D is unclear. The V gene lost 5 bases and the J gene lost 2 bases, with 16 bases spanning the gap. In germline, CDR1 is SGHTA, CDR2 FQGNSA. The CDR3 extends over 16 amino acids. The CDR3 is CASSLYDGPPYNEQFF. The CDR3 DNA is TGTGCCAGCAGCCTTTACGACGGACCCCCCTACAATGAGCAGTTCTTC.

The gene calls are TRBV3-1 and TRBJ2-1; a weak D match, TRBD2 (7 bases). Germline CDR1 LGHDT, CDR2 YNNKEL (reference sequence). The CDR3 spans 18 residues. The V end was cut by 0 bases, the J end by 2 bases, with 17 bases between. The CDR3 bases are TGTGCCAGCAGCCAAGAGACGTCTGTAGGGGGGGCCTACAATGAGCAGTTCTTC. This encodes CASSQETSVGGAYNEQFF.

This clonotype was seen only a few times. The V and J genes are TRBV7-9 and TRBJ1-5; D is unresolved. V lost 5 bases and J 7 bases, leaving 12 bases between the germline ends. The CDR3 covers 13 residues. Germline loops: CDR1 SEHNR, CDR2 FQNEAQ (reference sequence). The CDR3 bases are TGTGCCAGCAGCCCACAGATAGGGCAGCCCCAGCATTTT. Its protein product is CASSPQIGQPQHF.

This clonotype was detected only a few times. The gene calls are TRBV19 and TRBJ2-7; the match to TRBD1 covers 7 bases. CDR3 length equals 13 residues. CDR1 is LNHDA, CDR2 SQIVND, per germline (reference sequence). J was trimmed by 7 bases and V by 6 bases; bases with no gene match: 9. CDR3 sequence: CASSGTGVGEQYF. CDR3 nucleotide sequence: TGTGCCAGTAGCGGTACAGGGGTTGGTGAGCAGTACTTC.

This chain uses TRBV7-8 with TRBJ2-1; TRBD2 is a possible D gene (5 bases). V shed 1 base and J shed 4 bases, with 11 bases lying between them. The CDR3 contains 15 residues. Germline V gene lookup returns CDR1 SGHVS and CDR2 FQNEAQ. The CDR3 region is CASSLESSRYNEQFF. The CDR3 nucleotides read TGTGCCAGCAGCTTAGAGTCTAGCCGATACAATGAGCAGTTCTTC.